This passage covers 20 T cell receptor beta chains from one sample sequenced in a study of human T cells and chemical hapten exposure (dated by TCRdb to about 2021). Libraries were prepared through RACE. Reads for this sample came from a NextSeq 500. Clones were called with MiXCR by TCRdb after fastp trimmed the public reads at Q25, and only in-frame beta chains were retained. Each record represents a unique CDR3 protein, reported with the most common genes and DNA among its rows. The sample table shows about 130,000 distinct CDR3 sequences, and more than 7.5% are seen once. Of the sample, 1.5% to 2% falls within the top ten clones. What this sample's time point label stands for: healthy volunteer bleed at 2 weeks. Total RNA was extracted from unfractionated whole blood that had been collected in Tempus Blood RNA tubes. The sequencing sample was made of whole blood. These receptors came from a male donor in good health. Some clones in this sample may be carry-over from other donors' samples.

This chain links TRBV20-1 with TRBJ1-2; possibly TRBD1 for D (6 bases). The CDR3 sequence is 13 residues long. Germline V gene data show CDR1 as DFQATT and CDR2 as SNEGSKA (reference sequence). V dropped 7 bases and J dropped 4 bases, with 16 bases sitting between them. The DNA of the CDR3 is TGCAGTGTGGAGATGACAGGCCCCTATGGCTACACCTTC. Translated, it gives CSVEMTGPYGYTF.

In this sample, this clonotype turned up many times. This chain connects TRBV25-1 to TRBJ1-4; D remains unclear. Trimming pared 4 bases from V and 8 bases from J, leaving 5 bases between. Germline assignment: CDR1 MGHDK and CDR2 SYGVNS. The length of the CDR3 is 11 residues. Written as DNA, the CDR3 is TGTGCCAGCAGTGCGGGCGAAAAACTGTTTTTT. Residues: CASSAGEKLFF.

The sample holds a few counts of this clonotype. The CDR3 bases are TGTGCCAGCAGAGCCTACGATCAAGAGACCCAGTACTTC. Its protein product is CASRAYDQETQYF. This chain connects TRBV6-2 or TRBV6-3 to TRBJ2-5, with no clear D. The germline V gene encodes CDR1 MNHEY and CDR2 SVGEGT. V shed 6 bases and J shed 2 bases, with 10 bases lying between them. This CDR3 is 13 amino acids long.

The sample holds many counts of this clonotype. V is TRBV25-1 and J is TRBJ2-2; 10 bases are shared with TRBD2. V was clipped by 2 bases and J by 3 bases; unmatched bases: 9. This CDR3 has 18 residues. Germline CDR1 is MGHDK and CDR2 is SYGVNS. CDR3 loop: CASSESPSGSMYTGELFF. Written as DNA, the CDR3 is TGTGCCAGCAGTGAAAGTCCTAGCGGGAGCATGTACACCGGGGAGCTGTTTTTT.

This clonotype appeared a few times. The rearrangement joins TRBV29-1 to TRBJ2-1; 13 nucleotides align to TRBD2. Germline CDR1 and CDR2: SQVTM and ANQGSEA. V trimming: 6 bases; J trimming: 5 bases; junction bases outside the gene matches: 7. There are 15 residues in the CDR3. CDR3 residues: CSVFGLAGVNNEQFF. CDR3 coding DNA: TGCAGCGTCTTCGGACTAGCGGGAGTCAACAATGAGCAGTTCTTC.

This clonotype was recorded a few times. This CDR3 fails to terminate in the conserved phenylalanine or tryptophan, so it likely reflects a read error. The rearrangement uses TRBV6-1 and TRBJ1-5; D is ambiguous. The CDR3 is made up of 14 amino acids. V was cut by 1 base and J by 9 bases, with 13 bases left in between. Germline lookup yields CDR1 MNHNS and CDR2 SASEGT. Written as DNA, the CDR3 is TGTGCCAGCAGTGAAGGTATAGCACCAAGGCCCCAGCATCTT. Its translation is CASSEGIAPRPQHL.

The gene calls are TRBV29-1 and TRBJ2-1, with D possibly matching TRBD2 (8 bases). V shed 7 bases and J shed 12 bases, with 22 bases lying between them. The germline V gene has CDR1 SQVTM and CDR2 ANQGSEA. The CDR3 is 13 amino acids. The CDR3 reads CSAGGQPGTRQFF. The CDR3 bases are TGCAGCGCTGGGGGACAGCCGGGGACTAGGCAGTTCTTC.

In this sample, this clonotype turned up once. A read error may be the cause here, since a much bigger clone is one base away. This chain's CDR3 is CASNLAGLSSYEQYF. CDR3 nucleotide sequence: TGTGCCAGCAACTTAGCCGGACTTAGCTCCTACGAGCAGTACTTC. The J gene is TRBJ2-7, the V gene TRBV7-9; maybe TRBD2 (5 bases). Germline V CDR1 and CDR2: SEHNR, FQNEAQ (reference sequence). This CDR3 spans 15 amino acids. Variable domain in full (rest from reference TRBV7-9 and TRBJ2-7): DTGVSQNPRHKITKRGQNVTFRCDPISEHNRLYWYRQTLGQGPEFLTYFQNEAQLEKSRLLSDRFSAERPKGSFSTLEIQRTEQGDSAMYLCASNLAGLSSYEQYFGPGTRLTVT.

This clonotype was observed at least ten times. The genes are TRBV5-4 and TRBJ2-3; the D gene is possibly TRBD1 (5 bases). The CDR3 extends over 14 amino acids. V was pared by 2 bases and J by 0 bases, with 7 bases between. The germline gives CDR1 SGHNT, CDR2 YYREEE (reference sequence). The CDR3 here is CASSFQGSTDTQYF. The CDR3 nucleotides are TGTGCCAGCAGCTTTCAGGGTAGCACAGATACGCAGTATTTT.

This clonotype was recorded a few times. CDR3 in amino acids: CASTPLGQPPTDTQYF. CDR3 in DNA: TGTGCCAGCACTCCCCTGGGACAGCCACCCACAGATACGCAGTATTTT. V gene TRBV12-3 or TRBV12-4 combines with J gene TRBJ2-3; TRBD1 matches at 7 bases. The CDR3 extends over 16 amino acids. With V trimmed by 7 bases and J by 2 bases, 12 bases remained unmatched.

This clonotype came up a few times. V usage is TRBV6-5 and J usage is TRBJ2-7, with a weak D call TRBD2 (5 bases). CDR3 length: 15 amino acids. V lost 0 bases to trimming and J lost 3 bases, with 12 bases between them. CDR1 is MNHEY and CDR2 is SVGAGI in the germline V gene. Here the CDR3 reads CASSYSSTSFYEQYF. For the CDR3, the DNA is TGTGCCAGCAGTTACTCGTCAACTAGTTTCTACGAGCAGTACTTC.

V is TRBV24-1 and J is TRBJ1-1, with 8 bases aligning to TRBD1. Trimming took 3 bases from V and 7 from J; bases not matched to a gene: 3. The germline V gene has CDR1 KGHDR and CDR2 SFDVKD. This CDR3 is built from 13 residues. CDR3 nucleotides: TGTGCCACCAGTGATGCCGACAGGGGTGAAGCTTTCTTT. Protein sequence: CATSDADRGEAFF.

The chain has TRBV18 and TRBJ2-1, with no clear D. The germline V and J ends were trimmed by 3 bases and 3 bases, with 15 bases remaining between them. Per the germline V gene, CDR1 is KGHSH and CDR2 is LQKENI. CDR3 length equals 16 residues. The CDR3 spells CASSPYWSRDYNEQFF. The CDR3 nucleotides read TGTGCCAGCTCACCCTATTGGTCCAGAGACTACAATGAGCAGTTCTTC.

This clonotype has at least ten counts. The chain is built from TRBV20-1 and TRBJ1-1; 12 bases map to TRBD1. CDR3 size: 15 residues. Looked up from germline, CDR1 is DFQATT and CDR2 is SNEGSKA (reference sequence). The V and J ends lost 3 bases and 6 bases, in that order; junction bases with no gene match: 8. Here the CDR3 DNA reads TGCAGTGCTAGGCCACTCCGGGACAGGGGGCCTGAAGCTTTCTTT. It yields the protein CSARPLRDRGPEAFF.

This clonotype was recorded a few times. The chain links TRBV4-3 to TRBJ1-1; 10 nucleotides line up with TRBD1. Germline values: CDR1 LGHNA, CDR2 YSLEER. The CDR3 has 15 amino acids. The J segment lost 4 bases and the V segment lost 1 base, leaving 3 bases of the junction unmatched. The CDR3 DNA reads TGCGCCAGCAGCCAAGGACAGGGGGCCGGCACTGAAGCTTTCTTT. Protein sequence: CASSQGQGAGTEAFF.

The V call is TRBV7-2, the J call TRBJ2-3; 11 bases are shared with TRBD2. The CDR3 consists of 17 residues. CDR1 is SGHTA, CDR2 FQGNSA, per germline. With 5 bases clipped from V and 0 bases from J, the junction kept 7 bases outside the gene matches. For the CDR3, the DNA is TGTGCCAGCAGCCCCTACCGACTAGCGGGGAGCACAGATACGCAGTATTTT. This gives the protein CASSPYRLAGSTDTQYF.

The chain carries TRBV27 and TRBJ2-3; 9 bases agree with TRBD2. V trimming: 7 bases; J trimming: 0 bases; junction bases outside the gene matches: 2. The CDR3 contains 14 residues. CDR1 MNHEY and CDR2 SMNVEV come from the germline V gene (reference sequence). The CDR3 reads CASKTSGSTDTQYF. CDR3 nucleotide sequence: TGTGCCAGCAAGACTAGCGGTAGCACAGATACGCAGTATTTT.

The chain links TRBV12-3 or TRBV12-4 to TRBJ1-2; a weak D match, TRBD1 (5 bases). Trimming removed 5 bases from V and 7 bases from J, with 17 bases in between. The CDR3 has 14 residues. CDR3 protein: CASSPSVGGAGYTF. CDR3 bases: TGTGCCAGCAGTCCTTCGGTCGGCGGGGCTGGCTACACCTTC.

This clonotype has a count of ten or more. J is TRBJ1-6 and V is TRBV19, with 7 bases that match TRBD1. From germline, CDR1 is LNHDA and CDR2 SQIVND (reference sequence). The V gene end was trimmed by 3 bases and the J gene end by 7 bases; junction bases not matched to a gene: 3. This CDR3 region has 14 residues. CDR3 sequence (DNA): TGTGCCAGTAGTATGACAGGGACCAATTCACCCCTCCACTTT. It codes for CASSMTGTNSPLHF.

The table lists this clonotype with a few counts. CDR3 sequence: CASGLVGTVRREQYF. The CDR3 DNA is TGTGCTAGTGGTTTGGTCGGGACAGTACGGCGGGAGCAGTACTTC. The rearrangement joins TRBV12-5 to TRBJ2-7; 7 bases map to TRBD1. V gave up 0 bases and J gave up 7 bases; unmatched junction bases: 9. The germline V gene encodes CDR1 LGHNT and CDR2 FRNRAP. The CDR3 totals 15 residues.